The 20 T cell receptor beta chains given below trace back to one sample, sequenced in a study of radiotherapy plus CTLA-4 blockade in lung cancer. TCRdb keeps only in-frame clones here, not all; method: immunoSEQ multiplex PCR. The sample lists 95,000 to 150,000 clones, more than 80% seen once, with approximately 6.6% in the top ten. The input for sequencing was peripheral blood, taken from a patient treated with radiotherapy plus ipilimumab. The source is a human donor with non-small cell lung cancer that progressed on radiotherapy plus ipilimumab.

This chain uses TRBV21-1 with TRBJ1-1. TRBV21-1 is given as a pseudogene. The CDR3 has 14 residues. The DNA of the CDR3 is TGTGCCAGCAGCAAACTAAGTGTATGGACTGAAGCTTTCTTT. Protein sequence: CASSKLSVWTEAFF.

V and J are TRBV5-6 and TRBJ1-4; 11 nucleotides agree with TRBD1. The CDR3 runs to 16 residues. CDR1 and CDR2 from the germline V gene are SGHDT and YYEEEE. The trim removed 2 bases at V and 6 bases at J, leaving 6 bases unmatched. The CDR3 here is CASSFRRTGGDEKLFF. CDR3 DNA: TGTGCCAGCAGCTTTAGACGGACAGGGGGCGATGAAAAACTGTTTTTT. Supplemented by reference TRBV5-6 and TRBJ1-4, the full variable domain reads DAGVTQSPTHLIKTRGQQVTLRCSPKSGHDTVSWYQQALGQGPQFIFQYYEEEERQRGNFPDRFSGHQFPNYSSELNVNALLLGDSALYLCASSFRRTGGDEKLFFGSGTQLSVL.

The CDR3 region is CASATGGWDTQYF. The CDR3 bases are TGTGCCAGCGCGACAGGGGGGTGGGATACGCAGTATTTT. J is TRBJ2-3 and V is TRBV6-1; 9 nucleotides align to TRBD1. Per germline, CDR1 MNHNS and CDR2 SASEGT. CDR3 length: 13 amino acids. The V gene end was trimmed by 8 bases and the J gene end by 6 bases; junction bases not matched to a gene: 6.

This clone was seen a single time. The chain couples TRBV18 to TRBJ1-2, with 10 bases lining up with TRBD1. CDR3 length equals 20 residues. V gave up 1 base and J gave up 5 bases; unmatched junction bases: 19. CDR1 and CDR2 (germline): KGHSH, LQKENI. CDR3 in amino acids: CASSPRSMVDRGLGNYGYTF. Written as DNA, the CDR3 is TGTGCCAGCTCACCACGTTCGATGGTTGACAGGGGGCTGGGAAATTATGGCTACACCTTC.

The chain combines TRBV9 with TRBJ2-1; D gene uncertain. V dropped 4 bases and J dropped 7 bases, with 18 bases sitting between them. CDR3 length: 15 amino acids. In germline, CDR1 is SGDLS, CDR2 YYNGEE. The CDR3 sequence: CASSPGTGQGNEQFF. The CDR3 region has the DNA TGTGCCAGCAGCCCAGGTACGGGCCAAGGGAATGAGCAGTTCTTC. Full variable domain (missing parts from reference TRBV9 and TRBJ2-1): DSGVTQTPKHLITATGQRVTLRCSPRSGDLSVYWYQQSLDQGLQFLIQYYNGEERAKGNILERFSAQQFPDLHSELNLSSLELGDSALYFCASSPGTGQGNEQFFGPGTRLTVL.

This chain's CDR3 is CASSDRGSETQYF. The CDR3 region has the DNA TGTGCCAGCAGTGACAGGGGGAGTGAGACCCAGTACTTC. The chain carries TRBV6-1 and TRBJ2-5; the match to TRBD1 covers 7 bases. With V trimmed by 3 bases and J by 5 bases, 3 bases remained unmatched. Germline V CDR1 and CDR2: MNHNS, SASEGT. There are 13 residues in the CDR3.

The chain uses TRBV18 and TRBJ2-2; 7 bases line up with TRBD1. The V gene's germline CDR1 is KGHSH and CDR2 LQKENI. This CDR3 region has 19 residues. Trimming removed 0 bases from V and 6 bases from J; junction bases left unmatched: 16. The CDR3 bases are TGTGCCAGCTCACCACCGAGAGGGGGCTCCTTTTCTTTTTCCGGGGAGCTGTTTTTT. Its translation is CASSPPRGGSFSFSGELFF.

The chain recombines TRBV6-1 with TRBJ1-5, with 8 bases identical to TRBD1. The CDR3 has 16 residues. CDR1 MNHNS and CDR2 SASEGT come from the germline V gene. The V segment lost 1 base and the J segment 3 bases; nucleotides outside the gene matches: 5. The CDR3 bases are TGTGCCAGCAGTGAAGGACAGGGGATTAACAATCAGCCCCAGCATTTT. Amino acids: CASSEGQGINNQPQHF.

The gene calls are TRBV10-3 and TRBJ2-1; 10 bases match TRBD2. Germline V gene lookup returns CDR1 ENHRY and CDR2 SYGVKD. The J segment lost 6 bases and the V segment lost 0 bases, leaving 8 bases of the junction unmatched. The CDR3 extends over 17 amino acids. DNA of the CDR3: TGTGCCATCAGTGAGTCCCCCTTACTAGCGGGACCCAATGAGCAGTTCTTC. The encoded protein is CAISESPLLAGPNEQFF.

V gene TRBV5-1 combines with J gene TRBJ1-4; D remains unclear. The germline V gene has CDR1 SGHRS and CDR2 YFSETQ. The CDR3 runs to 13 residues. Trimming stripped 0 bases from V and 7 bases from J, with 7 bases between. CDR3 in DNA: TGCGCCAGCAGCTTGGATCCGGGTGAAAAACTGTTTTTT. It encodes CASSLDPGEKLFF.

This sequence joins TRBV7-9 and TRBJ2-1; 8 bases match TRBD1. This CDR3 is 17 amino acids long. Germline-derived CDR1 and CDR2 are SEHNR and FQNEAQ (reference sequence). After removal of 2 bases from V and 7 bases from J, the junction contained 13 bases not matched to a gene. The CDR3 sequence: CASSLQAPSGTGNEQFF. Here the CDR3 DNA reads TGTGCCAGCAGCTTACAAGCCCCTTCCGGGACAGGAAATGAGCAGTTCTTC.

CDR3 sequence reads: CASSLGMGLAGGLGQFF. The CDR3 nucleotides are TGCGCCAGCAGCTTGGGCATGGGGCTAGCAGGAGGGCTGGGGCAGTTCTTC. This sequence joins TRBV5-1 and TRBJ2-1, with TRBD2 as a possible D gene (6 bases). The CDR3 is 17 amino acids. Germline loops: CDR1 SGHRS, CDR2 YFSETQ. Trimming removed 0 bases at V and 12 bases at J, with 25 bases between.

The V and J genes are TRBV5-1 and TRBJ1-4, with D uncertain. Germline CDR1 SGHRS, CDR2 YFSETQ. The CDR3 spans 15 residues. V lost 6 bases and J lost 3, with 15 bases in between. The CDR3 region is CASKRLGGPNEKLFF. The CDR3 DNA sequence: TGCGCCAGCAAACGCCTCGGCGGCCCTAATGAAAAACTGTTTTTT.

J is TRBJ1-1 and V is TRBV15, with no clear D. Trimming stripped 0 bases from V and 8 bases from J, with 10 bases between. Germline V gives CDR1 LNHNV, CDR2 YYDKDF (reference sequence). The CDR3 loop spans 13 amino acids. The CDR3: CATSRDIRDEAFF. CDR3 bases: TGTGCCACCAGCAGAGATATAAGAGACGAAGCTTTCTTT.

This chain uses TRBV6-6 with TRBJ2-7; TRBD2 might be the D (7 bases). Trimming cost V 7 bases and J 7 bases, with 17 bases left between them. This CDR3 spans 13 amino acids. From germline, CDR1 is MNHNY and CDR2 SVGAGI (reference sequence). The CDR3 region is CASTGGATGEQYF. As DNA, the CDR3 is TGTGCCAGCACGGGGGGCGCGACGGGGGAGCAGTACTTC.

V gene TRBV25-1 combines with J gene TRBJ1-1; D uncertain. Trimming took off 2 bases at V and 4 bases at J, with 14 bases between the two ends. CDR1 and CDR2 from the germline V gene are MGHDK and SYGVNS. The CDR3 runs 15 residues. This chain's CDR3 is CASSEHKGTPTEAFF. The CDR3 coding sequence is TGTGCCAGCAGTGAACATAAGGGTACCCCCACTGAAGCTTTCTTT.

In this sample, this clone turned up once. This sequence joins TRBV5-1 and TRBJ2-1, with 7 bases lining up with TRBD1. This CDR3 is 17 amino acids long. V lost 4 bases and J lost 2; bases outside the gene matches: 12. Germline V gene data show CDR1 as SGHRS and CDR2 as YFSETQ. This CDR3 reads CASSPDRGRSTYNEQFF. As DNA, the CDR3 is TGCGCCAGCAGCCCAGATAGGGGGCGGAGCACCTACAATGAGCAGTTCTTC.

The count of this clone is one. The V and J genes are TRBV5-1 and TRBJ2-3; perhaps TRBD2 as D (6 bases). There are 15 residues in the CDR3. Per the germline V gene, CDR1 is SGHRS and CDR2 is YFSETQ. Trimming shortened V by 1 base and J by 0 bases, and 9 bases separated the two germline ends. DNA of the CDR3: TGCGCCAGCAGCTTGCAGGAGGGGAGCACAGATACGCAGTATTTT. Translating it yields CASSLQEGSTDTQYF.

The rearrangement joins TRBV19 to TRBJ2-1, with unresolved D. The CDR3 sequence is 15 residues long. The V end was cut by 5 bases, the J end by 2 bases, with 13 bases between. The germline V gene has CDR1 LNHDA and CDR2 SQIVND (reference sequence). CDR3 DNA sequence: TGTGCCAGTAGTCCTACCGGTGGCGCCTACAATGAGCAGTTCTTC. Its translation: CASSPTGGAYNEQFF.

V usage is TRBV9 and J usage is TRBJ2-1; 8 bases match TRBD1. The V gene end was trimmed by 0 bases and the J gene end by 7 bases; junction bases not matched to a gene: 9. CDR1 and CDR2 from the germline V gene are SGDLS and YYNGEE. CDR3 length: 16 amino acids. The CDR3, as DNA: TGTGCCAGCAGCGTAGACACAGGGGGAATTTTAAATGAGCAGTTCTTC. Translation: CASSVDTGGILNEQFF.